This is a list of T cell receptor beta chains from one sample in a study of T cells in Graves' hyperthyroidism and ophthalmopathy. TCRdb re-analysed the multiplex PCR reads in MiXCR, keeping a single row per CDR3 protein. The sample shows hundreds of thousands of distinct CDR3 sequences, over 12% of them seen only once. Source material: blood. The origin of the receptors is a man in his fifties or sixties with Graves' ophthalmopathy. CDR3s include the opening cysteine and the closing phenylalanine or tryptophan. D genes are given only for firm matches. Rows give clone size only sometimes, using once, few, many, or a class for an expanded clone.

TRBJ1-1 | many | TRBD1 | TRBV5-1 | CASSSQGVAEAFF | TGCGCCAGCAGCTCGCAGGGGGTAGCTGAAGCTTTCTTT
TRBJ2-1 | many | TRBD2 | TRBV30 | CAWSRTSGAPREQFF | TGTGCCTGGAGTAGGACTAGCGGAGCACCTCGGGAGCAGTTCTTC
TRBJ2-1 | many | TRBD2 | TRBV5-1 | CASETGRAGREYNEQFF | TGCGCCAGCGAGACCGGCCGAGCGGGGAGAGAATACAATGAGCAGTTCTTC
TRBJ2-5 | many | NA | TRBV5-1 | CASSLVAAWPRTQYF | TGCGCCAGCAGCTTGGTGGCGGCCTGGCCAAGGACCCAGTACTTC
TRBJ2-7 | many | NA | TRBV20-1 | CSARDMGRSSYEQYF | TGCAGTGCTAGAGATATGGGGCGGAGCTCCTACGAGCAGTACTTC
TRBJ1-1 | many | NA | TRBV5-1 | CASSLGGDTEAFF | TGTGCCAGCTCTTTGGGGGGCGACACTGAAGCTTTCTTT
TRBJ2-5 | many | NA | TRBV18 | CASSPPEGFETQYF | TGTGCCAGCTCACCCCCCGAAGGGTTCGAGACCCAGTACTTC
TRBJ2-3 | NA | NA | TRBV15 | CATSRDTVVSDTQYF | TGTGCCACCAGTCGGGACACGGTTGTATCAGATACGCAGTATTTT
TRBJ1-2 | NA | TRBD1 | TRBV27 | CASSLGQGGNYGYTF | TGTGCCAGCAGTTTAGGTCAGGGGGGAAACTATGGCTACACCTTC
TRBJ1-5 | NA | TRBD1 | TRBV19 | CASTWTGGNQPQHF | TGTGCCAGTACCTGGACAGGAGGAAATCAGCCCCAGCATTTT
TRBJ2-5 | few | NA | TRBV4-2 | CASSQDFSETQYF | TGTGCCAGCAGCCAAGATTTTTCAGAGACCCAGTACTTC
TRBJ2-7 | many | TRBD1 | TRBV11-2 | CASSPGQVSYEQYF | TGTGCCAGCAGCCCAGGACAGGTCTCCTACGAGCAGTACTTC
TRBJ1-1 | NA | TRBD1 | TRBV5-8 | CASSLYGQGDTEAFF | TGTGCCAGCAGCTTATATGGACAGGGGGACACTGAAGCTTTCTTT
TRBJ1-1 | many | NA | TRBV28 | CASSPLGQNTEAFF | TGTGCCAGCAGTCCCCTCGGACAGAACACTGAAGCTTTCTTT
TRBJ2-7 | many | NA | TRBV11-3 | CASSLGARSEQYF | TGTGCCAGCAGCTTAGGGGCTAGAAGTGAGCAGTACTTC
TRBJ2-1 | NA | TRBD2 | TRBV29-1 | CSTDRGLAGGPSYNEQFF | TGCAGCACTGACAGGGGACTAGCGGGAGGGCCCTCCTACAATGAGCAGTTCTTC
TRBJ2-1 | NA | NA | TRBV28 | CASSRQVSSTRNEQFF | TGTGCCAGCAGTAGACAGGTCTCGAGTACTCGCAATGAGCAGTTCTTC
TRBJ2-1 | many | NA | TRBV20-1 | CSASGGSSSYNEQFF | TGCAGTGCTAGTGGCGGGTCGAGCTCCTACAATGAGCAGTTCTTC
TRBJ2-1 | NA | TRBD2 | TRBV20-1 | CSAISLGSGSYNEQFF | TGCAGTGCTATAAGTCTGGGGAGCGGGAGTTACAATGAGCAGTTCTTC
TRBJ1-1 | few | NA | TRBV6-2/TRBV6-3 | CASNRQSNTEAFF | TGTGCCAGCAATCGGCAATCGAACACTGAAGCTTTCTTT
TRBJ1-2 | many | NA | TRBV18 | CASSPRDGNYGYTF | TGTGCCAGCTCACCGAGGGACGGTAACTATGGCTACACCTTC
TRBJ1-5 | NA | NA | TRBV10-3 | CAISESGVSQPQHF | TGTGCCATCAGTGAGTCAGGGGTTTCACAGCCCCAGCATTTT
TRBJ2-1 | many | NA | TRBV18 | CASSPSRVMLTYNEQFF | TGTGCCAGCTCACCCTCCAGGGTGATGCTAACCTACAATGAGCAGTTCTTC